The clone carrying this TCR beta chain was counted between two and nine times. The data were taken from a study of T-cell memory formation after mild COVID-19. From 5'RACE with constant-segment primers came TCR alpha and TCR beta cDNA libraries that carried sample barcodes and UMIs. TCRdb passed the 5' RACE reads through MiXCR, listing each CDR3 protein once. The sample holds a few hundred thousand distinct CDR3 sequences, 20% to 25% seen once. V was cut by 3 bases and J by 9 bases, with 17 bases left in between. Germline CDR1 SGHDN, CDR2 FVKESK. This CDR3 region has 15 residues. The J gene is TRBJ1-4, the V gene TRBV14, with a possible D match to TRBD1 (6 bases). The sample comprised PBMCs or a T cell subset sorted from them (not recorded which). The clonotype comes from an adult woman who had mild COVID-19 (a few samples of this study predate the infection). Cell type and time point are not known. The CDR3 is CASSHGTPGSQKLFF. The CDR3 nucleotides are TGTGCCAGCAGCCATGGGACACCAGGTTCCCAAAAACTGTTTTTT.